The 32 T cell receptor beta chains presented below share a single source sample, sequenced in a study of shared clonotypes between healthy human individuals. Some clones are missing from TCRdb's copy, which holds only in-frame ones; the method was immunoSEQ multiplex PCR. The table records roughly 1,000,000 clones, around three quarters of them present only once. The source material was memory CD4+ T cells from PBMCs. The subset was: CD45RA-negative fraction. The receptors were gathered from a man in his late teens or twenties in good health. Some clones in this sample may be carry-over from other donors' samples.

V gene TRBV5-1 combines with J gene TRBJ2-5; D tentatively fits TRBD1 or TRBD2 (6 bases each). Trimming took off 5 bases at V and 0 bases at J, with 17 bases between the two ends. The CDR3 is made up of 16 amino acids. CDR1 is SGHRS, CDR2 YFSETQ, per germline. The CDR3, as DNA: TGCGCCAGCAGTATGGGATTGAGGGGGGACCAAGAGACCCAGTACTTC. Translation: CASSMGLRGDQETQYF.

The chain carries TRBV7-3 and TRBJ2-1, with a possible D match to TRBD2 (5 bases). CDR1 and CDR2 from the germline V gene are SGHTA and FQGTGA. This CDR3 is built from 16 residues. V gave up 5 bases and J gave up 0 bases, with 14 bases separating them. This chain's CDR3 is CASSIISGASYNEQFF. CDR3 DNA sequence: TGTGCCAGCAGCATCATAAGCGGAGCCTCCTACAATGAGCAGTTCTTC. Together with reference TRBV7-3 and TRBJ2-1, the CDR3 gives the full variable domain: GAGVSQTPSNKVTEKGKYVELRCDPISGHTALYWYRQSLGQGPEFLIYFQGTGAADDSGLPNDRFFAVRPEGSVSTLKIQRTERGDSAVYLCASSIISGASYNEQFFGPGTRLTVL.

The V gene is TRBV28, the J gene TRBJ2-7, with D perhaps TRBD2 (5 bases). This CDR3 is built from 17 residues. CDR1 and CDR2 (germline): MDHEN, SYDVKM. Between the trimmed V and J ends, which lost 3 bases and 6 bases, there was a span of 24 bases. CDR3 sequence reads: CASSFQGRGFGESEQYF. DNA for the CDR3: TGTGCCAGCAGTTTTCAAGGCCGGGGTTTTGGTGAATCCGAGCAGTACTTC.

V usage is TRBV27 and J usage is TRBJ1-2; D is unclear. This CDR3 comprises 13 residues. V lost 5 bases, J lost 2 bases, and 9 bases lay in between. Per germline, CDR1 MNHEY and CDR2 SMNVEV (reference sequence). CDR3 amino acids: CASSRYRNYGYTF. As DNA, the CDR3 is TGTGCCAGCAGTCGATACAGAAACTATGGCTACACCTTC.

V gene TRBV9 combines with J gene TRBJ2-3, with D tentatively TRBD2 (5 bases). With 4 bases removed from V and 1 base from J, the gap between germline ends came to 13 bases. CDR1 SGDLS and CDR2 YYNGEE come from the germline V gene. This CDR3 region has 15 residues. CDR3 DNA sequence: TGTGCCAGCAGCTCCAACTGGCGGGGCACAGATACGCAGTATTTT. As protein: CASSSNWRGTDTQYF. Together with reference TRBV9 and TRBJ2-3, the CDR3 gives the full variable domain: DSGVTQTPKHLITATGQRVTLRCSPRSGDLSVYWYQQSLDQGLQFLIQYYNGEERAKGNILERFSAQQFPDLHSELNLSSLELGDSALYFCASSSNWRGTDTQYFGPGTRLTVL.

This chain connects TRBV19 to TRBJ2-7; the D call may be TRBD1 or TRBD2 (5 bases each). Germline V gene lookup returns CDR1 LNHDA and CDR2 SQIVND (reference sequence). Trimming pared 3 bases from V and 2 bases from J, leaving 11 bases between. The CDR3 consists of 14 residues. The DNA for the CDR3 is TGTGCCAGTAGTATTGGGGACGGCCCCTACGAGCAGTACTTC. The encoded protein is CASSIGDGPYEQYF.

This clone was counted only a few times. The chain has TRBV30 and TRBJ1-5, with D maybe TRBD1 (5 bases). The CDR3 has 18 residues. Germline V gene data show CDR1 as GTSNPN and CDR2 as SVGIG (reference sequence). Trimming cost V 3 bases and J 5 bases, with 26 bases left between them. This CDR3 is CAWSAAQPGRLYHQPQHF. For the CDR3, the DNA is TGTGCCTGGAGCGCAGCTCAACCGGGACGGCTTTACCATCAGCCCCAGCATTTT.

Many counts were recorded for this clone. The chain joins TRBV18 to TRBJ1-1, with D tentatively TRBD1 (5 bases). The CDR3 is 16 residues long. The V end lost 0 bases, the J end lost 4 bases, and 15 bases lay between the germline ends. Germline V gives CDR1 KGHSH, CDR2 LQKENI. Here the CDR3 DNA reads TGTGCCAGCTCACCACCCTCATTACTGGGGGGCACTGAAGCTTTCTTT. As protein: CASSPPSLLGGTEAFF.

As for this clone: The sample has other DNA sequences that encode this CDR3 too. V is TRBV7-3 and J is TRBJ1-1, with D tentatively TRBD1 (5 bases). The V end was cut by 4 bases, the J end by 4 bases, with 13 bases between. This CDR3 region has 14 residues. Germline V gives CDR1 SGHTA, CDR2 FQGTGA. The chain's CDR3 is CASSSGGGTTEAFF. As DNA, the CDR3 is TGTGCCAGCAGCTCGGGCGGGGGTACCACTGAAGCTTTCTTT.

The CDR3 here is CASRATASGNTIYF. Written as DNA, the CDR3 is TGTGCCAGCCGTGCTACAGCCTCTGGAAACACCATATATTTT. This rearrangement joins TRBV11-2 to TRBJ1-3; D not resolved. Trimming cost V 8 bases and J 0 bases, with 11 bases left between them. CDR1 and CDR2 from the germline V gene are SGHAT and FQNNGV. There are 14 residues in the CDR3.

This chain links TRBV5-1 with TRBJ2-1; possible D gene TRBD1, 6 bases. Germline V gene data show CDR1 as SGHRS and CDR2 as YFSETQ. The CDR3 contains 13 residues. Between the trimmed V and J ends, which lost 4 bases and 6 bases, there was a span of 11 bases. The CDR3, as DNA: TGCGCCAGCAGCCCCCAGGGGATCAATGAGCAGTTCTTC. It is translated as CASSPQGINEQFF.

The V and J genes are TRBV5-4 and TRBJ2-2, with TRBD1 as a possible D gene (5 bases). Trimming stripped 1 base from V and 0 bases from J, with 10 bases between. This CDR3 spans 16 amino acids. Per the germline V gene, CDR1 is SGHNT and CDR2 is YYREEE (reference sequence). The CDR3, as DNA: TGTGCCAGCAGCTTGAGGGGCGTATCGAACACCGGGGAGCTGTTTTTT. The encoded protein is CASSLRGVSNTGELFF.

The count of this clone is one. The chain joins TRBV5-1 to TRBJ2-5; TRBD1 matches at 11 bases. J lost 4 bases, V lost 2 bases, and 7 bases had no gene match. Per germline, CDR1 SGHRS and CDR2 YFSETQ. The CDR3 is made up of 16 amino acids. CDR3 DNA: TGCGCCAGCAGCTTAGTCCCGGGACAGGGGGGAGAGACCCAGTACTTC. Protein sequence: CASSLVPGQGGETQYF.

The chain uses TRBV7-9 and TRBJ1-2; TRBD1 matches 9 bases. CDR3 length equals 15 residues. Germline V gives CDR1 SEHNR, CDR2 FQNEAQ (reference sequence). Trimming at V came to 4 bases and at J to 7 bases, leaving 10 bases not matched to a gene. CDR3 sequence reads: CASSSWTGVSGGYTF. In nucleotides, the CDR3 is TGTGCCAGCAGCTCGTGGACAGGGGTATCAGGTGGCTACACCTTC.

V is TRBV4-1 and J is TRBJ1-5; 8 bases map to TRBD1. V shed 5 bases, J shed 7 bases, and the junction held 7 bases outside the gene matches. The CDR3 sequence is 14 residues long. Germline CDR1 is MGHRA and CDR2 is YSYEKL. The CDR3 protein is CASSAGQAGQPQHF. The DNA for the CDR3 is TGCGCCAGCAGCGCGGGACAGGCCGGGCAGCCCCAGCATTTT.

V is TRBV5-1 and J is TRBJ2-3; possibly TRBD1 for D (5 bases). The germline V gene encodes CDR1 SGHRS and CDR2 YFSETQ. This CDR3 has 14 residues. Between the trimmed V and J ends, which lost 3 bases and 4 bases, there was a span of 12 bases. The CDR3 reads CASSSRPGSDTQYF. CDR3 nucleotide sequence: TGCGCCAGCAGCTCCCGGCCAGGGTCAGATACGCAGTATTTT.

The chain is built from TRBV7-9 and TRBJ1-2; 9 nucleotides align to TRBD1. Trimming took 5 bases from V and 5 from J; bases not matched to a gene: 6. From germline, CDR1 is SEHNR and CDR2 FQNEAQ (reference sequence). CDR3 length equals 14 residues. In nucleotides, the CDR3 is TGTGCCAGCAGCCGAACCGACAGGGGGTATGGCTACACCTTC. Its translation: CASSRTDRGYGYTF.

The J gene is TRBJ2-1, the V gene TRBV19; D is unresolved. The CDR3 extends over 13 amino acids. The germline V and J ends were trimmed by 4 bases and 9 bases, with 13 bases remaining between them. Looked up from germline, CDR1 is LNHDA and CDR2 is SQIVND (reference sequence). The CDR3 nucleotides read TGTGCCAGTAGTAGTGGGGAATGGGGTGAGCAGTTCTTC. Translated, it gives CASSSGEWGEQFF.

In regard to this clone: A read error may be the cause here, since a much bigger clone is one base away. Other DNA sequences from this sample encode an identical CDR3 as well. V gene TRBV5-8 combines with J gene TRBJ1-1; 7 bases match TRBD1. The germline V gene encodes CDR1 SGHTS and CDR2 YDEGEE. This CDR3 has 13 residues. Trimming took 3 bases from V and 3 from J; bases not matched to a gene: 2. The DNA of the CDR3 is TGTGCCAGCAGCTGGGACAGAGACACTGAAGCTTTCTTT. Protein sequence: CASSWDRDTEAFF.

This clone turned up a few times. The chain carries TRBV2 and TRBJ2-1, with 15 bases lining up with TRBD2. CDR1 SNHLY and CDR2 FYNNEI come from the germline V gene. There are 14 residues in the CDR3. V was pared by 6 bases and J by 7 bases, with 1 base of the junction left unmatched. CDR3 region: CASSGTSGRNEQFF. Here the CDR3 DNA reads TGTGCCAGCAGCGGGACTAGCGGGAGGAATGAGCAGTTCTTC.

V gene TRBV5-6 combines with J gene TRBJ1-2; 9 positions match TRBD1. V was clipped by 0 bases and J by 3 bases; unmatched bases: 6. CDR3 length: 16 residues. Germline V gene lookup returns CDR1 SGHDT and CDR2 YYEEEE. Written as DNA, the CDR3 is TGTGCCAGCAGCTTGGTCTCTACAGGGGGCGACTATGGCTACACCTTC. Translating gives CASSLVSTGGDYGYTF.

This clone was recorded once. It differs at one base from a far larger clone, so likely a read error. Other DNA sequences in this sample translate to the same CDR3. The J gene is TRBJ2-7, the V gene TRBV28, with D possibly TRBD1 on 5 matching bases. Between the trimmed V and J ends, which lost 8 bases and 2 bases, there was a span of 25 bases. The germline gives CDR1 MDHEN, CDR2 SYDVKM. This CDR3 is built from 17 residues. The DNA of the CDR3 is TGTGCCAGCCAACCAAATGATCAGGGCCCTACTACCTACGAGCAGTACTTC. Translated: CASQPNDQGPTTYEQYF.

V is TRBV28 and J is TRBJ1-2; D call uncertain. Germline assignment: CDR1 MDHEN and CDR2 SYDVKM. The CDR3 runs to 17 residues. Trimming cost V 6 bases and J 1 base, with 21 bases left between them. As DNA, the CDR3 is TGTGCCAGCAGCCCCCCGGGGAGCGCCCTATTTAACTATGGCTACACCTTC. It specifies CASSPPGSALFNYGYTF.

V and J are TRBV28 and TRBJ1-5; D is perhaps TRBD1 (6 bases). V lost 8 bases, J lost 6 bases, and 17 bases lay in between. This CDR3 region has 14 residues. The germline V gene has CDR1 MDHEN and CDR2 SYDVKM. The CDR3 sequence is CASGGTRVPQPQHF. CDR3 nucleotide sequence: TGTGCCAGCGGGGGGACAAGGGTCCCTCAGCCCCAGCATTTT. Filled out from reference TRBV28 and TRBJ1-5, the complete variable domain reads DVKVTQSSRYLVKRTGEKVFLECVQDMDHENMFWYRQDPGLGLRLIYFSYDVKMKEKGDIPEGYSVSREKKERFSLILESASTNQTSMYLCASGGTRVPQPQHFGDGTRLSIL.

V is TRBV5-4 and J is TRBJ2-7; TRBD2 aligns across 12 bases. Germline CDR1 and CDR2: SGHNT and YYREEE (reference sequence). CDR3 length: 18 residues. V was pared by 3 bases and J by 0 bases, with 10 bases of the junction left unmatched. The CDR3 DNA reads as TGTGCCAGCAGCTCCGGACTAGCGGGATTACCAAGCTCCTACGAGCAGTACTTC. It translates to CASSSGLAGLPSSYEQYF.

CDR3: CASSLVVHEQYF. The CDR3, as DNA: TGCGCCAGCAGCTTGGTAGTACACGAGCAGTACTTC. The chain uses TRBV5-1 and TRBJ2-7; no clear D gene. This CDR3 spans 12 amino acids. Trimming stripped 0 bases from V and 5 bases from J, with 6 bases between. Germline lookup yields CDR1 SGHRS and CDR2 YFSETQ.

The rearrangement links TRBV15 to TRBJ1-3; 7 bases agree with TRBD1. The J segment lost 2 bases and the V segment lost 2 bases, leaving 3 bases of the junction unmatched. The germline V gene has CDR1 LNHNV and CDR2 YYDKDF (reference sequence). This CDR3 is 15 amino acids long. In nucleotides, the CDR3 is TGTGCCACCAGCAGATCCGACAGGGCTGGAAACACCATATATTTT. It codes for CATSRSDRAGNTIYF. Variable domain in full (rest from reference TRBV15 and TRBJ1-3): DAMVIQNPRYQVTQFGKPVTLSCSQTLNHNVMYWYQQKSSQAPKLLFHYYDKDFNNEADTPDNFQSRRPNTSFCFLDIRSPGLGDTAMYLCATSRSDRAGNTIYFGEGSWLTVV.

V usage is TRBV7-9 and J usage is TRBJ1-2; maybe TRBD1 (5 bases). Per the germline V gene, CDR1 is SEHNR and CDR2 is FQNEAQ (reference sequence). Trimming took 1 base from V and 2 from J, leaving 8 bases between them. The CDR3 length is 14 residues. CDR3 DNA sequence: TGTGCCAGCAGCTTAGAGGGGTGGAACTATGGCTACACCTTC. Translation: CASSLEGWNYGYTF.

The gene calls are TRBV28 and TRBJ2-6; D is unclear. This CDR3 is built from 15 residues. V lost 5 bases, J lost 0 bases, and 8 bases lay in between. Per germline, CDR1 MDHEN and CDR2 SYDVKM. CDR3 region: CASSAFPSGANVLTF. CDR3 DNA: TGTGCCAGCAGTGCTTTCCCCTCTGGGGCCAACGTCCTGACTTTC.

The table lists this clone with a count of one. This chain uses TRBV4-2 with TRBJ1-1, with TRBD1 identical over 7 bases. V trimming: 2 bases; J trimming: 5 bases; junction bases outside the gene matches: 8. Germline V gives CDR1 LGHNA, CDR2 YNFKEQ. CDR3 length equals 15 residues. The CDR3 DNA reads TGTGCCAGCAGCCAACTACGACAGGGTTGGACTGAAGCTTTCTTT. Its protein is CASSQLRQGWTEAFF.

The chain combines TRBV4-1 with TRBJ1-2, with D unclear. The germline CDR1 and CDR2 sequences are MGHRA and YSYEKL. The CDR3 is made up of 11 amino acids. The V gene lost 0 bases and the J gene lost 7 bases, with 3 bases spanning the gap. CDR3 in amino acids: CASSQDLGYTF. The CDR3 DNA follows: TGCGCCAGCAGCCAAGATCTTGGCTACACCTTC.

The V gene is TRBV30, the J gene TRBJ2-5; TRBD2 agrees at 12 bases. Germline V CDR1 and CDR2: GTSNPN, SVGIG (reference sequence). This CDR3 region has 15 residues. Trimming at V came to 2 bases and at J to 7 bases, leaving 8 bases not matched to a gene. The CDR3 nucleotides are TGTGCCTGGAGTTCGACTAGCGGGAGATGGGGGACCCAGTACTTC. It codes for CAWSSTSGRWGTQYF.